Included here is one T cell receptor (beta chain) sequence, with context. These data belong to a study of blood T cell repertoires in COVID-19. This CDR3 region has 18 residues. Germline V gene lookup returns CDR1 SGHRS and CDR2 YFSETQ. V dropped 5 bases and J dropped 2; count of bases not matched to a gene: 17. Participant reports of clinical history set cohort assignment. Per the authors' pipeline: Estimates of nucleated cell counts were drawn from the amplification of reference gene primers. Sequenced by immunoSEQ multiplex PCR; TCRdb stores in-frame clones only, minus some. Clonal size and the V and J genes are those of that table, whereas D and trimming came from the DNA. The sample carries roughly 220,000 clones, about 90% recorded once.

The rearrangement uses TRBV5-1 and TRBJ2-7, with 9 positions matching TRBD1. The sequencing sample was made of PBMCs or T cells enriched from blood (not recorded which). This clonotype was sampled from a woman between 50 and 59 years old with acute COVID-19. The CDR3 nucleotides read TGCGCCAGCAGTTATGTGGTTAAGAGCGGGACAGGGACCTACGAGCAGTACTTC. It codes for CASSYVVKSGTGTYEQYF.